Listed below are T cell receptor beta chains from one sample, sequenced in a study of T cell responses to AZD1222 COVID-19 vaccine. Libraries were prepared by immunoSEQ multiplex PCR; TCRdb keeps only in-frame clonotypes and omits some of them. The repertoire holds over 100,000 clones, with over 75% as singletons. This material consisted of peripheral blood, taken on day 0 of AZD1222 vaccination. These TCRs come from an adult in good health. Both conserved end residues are part of each CDR3. The order of the fields is D gene, V gene, clone size, J gene, CDR3 protein, CDR3 DNA. A D gene is named only where the DNA matches it firmly. Not all rows give a size; the values are once, few, many and, for expanded clones, a class.

D gene: TRBD1; V gene: TRBV5-1; clone size: NA; J gene: TRBJ2-6; CDR3 protein: CASSLAGQGVSGANVLTF; CDR3 DNA: TGCGCCAGCAGCTTGGCAGGACAGGGTGTAAGTGGGGCCAACGTCCTGACTTTC
D gene: NA; V gene: TRBV11-3; clone size: NA; J gene: TRBJ1-1; CDR3 protein: CASSLGPVSAEAFF; CDR3 DNA: TGTGCCAGCAGCTTAGGCCCGGTCTCGGCTGAAGCTTTCTTT
D gene: NA; V gene: TRBV15; clone size: once; J gene: TRBJ2-3; CDR3 protein: CATSRNLGQTTDTQYF; CDR3 DNA: TGTGCCACCAGCAGGAACCTCGGACAGACCACAGATACGCAGTATTTT
D gene: NA; V gene: TRBV11-1; clone size: NA; J gene: TRBJ2-1; CDR3 protein: CASSLAGGPPGFF; CDR3 DNA: TGTGCCAGCAGCTTAGCGGGGGGCCCCCCGGGCTTCTTC
D gene: NA; V gene: TRBV2; clone size: NA; J gene: TRBJ1-1; CDR3 protein: CASYGGSNTEAFF; CDR3 DNA: TGTGCCAGCTATGGGGGGTCGAACACTGAAGCTTTCTTT
D gene: NA; V gene: TRBV18; clone size: NA; J gene: TRBJ1-4; CDR3 protein: CASSPRQREGEKLFF; CDR3 DNA: TGTGCCAGCTCACCACGACAGAGGGAGGGAGAAAAACTGTTTTTT
D gene: NA; V gene: TRBV6-1; clone size: NA; J gene: TRBJ1-3; CDR3 protein: CASSARDGGGSGNTIYF; CDR3 DNA: TGTGCCAGCAGTGCCAGGGATGGTGGGGGTTCTGGAAACACCATATATTTT
D gene: NA; V gene: TRBV9; clone size: NA; J gene: TRBJ2-5; CDR3 protein: CASSVLGGQETQYF; CDR3 DNA: TGTGCCAGCAGCGTCCTAGGGGGACAAGAGACCCAGTACTTC
D gene: NA; V gene: TRBV4-2; clone size: few; J gene: TRBJ1-1; CDR3 protein: CASSQDGGGAGTEAFF; CDR3 DNA: TGTGCCAGCAGCCAAGATGGGGGCGGGGCGGGGACTGAAGCTTTCTTT
D gene: NA; V gene: TRBV6-6; clone size: NA; J gene: TRBJ2-1; CDR3 protein: CASSPIGDEQFF; CDR3 DNA: TGTGCCAGCAGTCCAATCGGGGATGAGCAGTTCTTC
D gene: TRBD1; V gene: TRBV5-1; clone size: NA; J gene: TRBJ1-1; CDR3 protein: CASSPGQGETEAFF; CDR3 DNA: TGCGCCAGCAGCCCCGGACAGGGTGAAACTGAAGCTTTCTTT
D gene: NA; V gene: TRBV29-1; clone size: NA; J gene: TRBJ1-2; CDR3 protein: CSAYGQGGYGYTF; CDR3 DNA: TGCAGCGCCTATGGACAAGGGGGCTATGGCTACACCTTC
D gene: NA; V gene: TRBV3-1/TRBV3-2; clone size: NA; J gene: TRBJ1-2; CDR3 protein: CASSQVRFGGYTF; CDR3 DNA: TGTGCCAGCAGCCAAGTCAGGTTCGGCGGCTACACCTTC
D gene: NA; V gene: TRBV18; clone size: NA; J gene: TRBJ1-3; CDR3 protein: CASSPYDSSSGNTIYF; CDR3 DNA: TGTGCCAGCTCGCCCTACGACAGTAGCTCTGGAAACACCATATATTTT
D gene: NA; V gene: TRBV20-1; clone size: NA; J gene: TRBJ1-2; CDR3 protein: CSANSGYGYTF; CDR3 DNA: TGCAGTGCTAACTCGGGCTATGGCTACACCTTC
D gene: NA; V gene: TRBV6-5; clone size: NA; J gene: TRBJ1-2; CDR3 protein: CASSYSILYRVDGYTF; CDR3 DNA: TGTGCCAGCAGTTACTCGATTCTATACAGGGTCGATGGCTACACCTTC
D gene: TRBD1; V gene: TRBV10-1; clone size: NA; J gene: TRBJ2-7; CDR3 protein: CASSGQGLYEQYF; CDR3 DNA: TGCGCCAGCAGTGGACAGGGTTTGTACGAGCAGTACTTC
D gene: TRBD1; V gene: TRBV11-3; clone size: NA; J gene: TRBJ2-1; CDR3 protein: CASSGPDRFYEQFF; CDR3 DNA: TGTGCCAGCAGCGGACCGGACAGGTTCTATGAGCAGTTCTTC
D gene: NA; V gene: TRBV5-6; clone size: once; J gene: TRBJ1-2; CDR3 protein: CASSGAVNYGYTF; CDR3 DNA: TGTGCCAGCAGTGGAGCGGTTAACTATGGCTACACCTTC
D gene: NA; V gene: TRBV18; clone size: NA; J gene: TRBJ1-4; CDR3 protein: CASSPPFVQDATNEKLFF; CDR3 DNA: TGTGCCAGCTCACCACCGTTCGTACAGGATGCAACTAATGAAAAACTGTTTTTT
D gene: NA; V gene: TRBV5-1; clone size: once; J gene: TRBJ2-1; CDR3 protein: CASSPSKTQGRGSYNEQFF; CDR3 DNA: TGCGCCAGCAGCCCCTCTAAGACACAGGGGAGGGGATCCTACAATGAGCAGTTCTTC
D gene: NA; V gene: TRBV5-1; clone size: NA; J gene: TRBJ1-4; CDR3 protein: CASSPLATNEKLFF; CDR3 DNA: TGCGCCAGCAGCCCACTCGCAACTAATGAAAAACTGTTTTTT
D gene: NA; V gene: TRBV27; clone size: NA; J gene: TRBJ1-1; CDR3 protein: CASSLGRNTEAFF; CDR3 DNA: TGTGCCAGCAGTTTAGGCAGGAACACTGAAGCTTTCTTT
D gene: NA; V gene: TRBV19; clone size: NA; J gene: TRBJ1-3; CDR3 protein: CASSIDRRSGNTIYF; CDR3 DNA: TGTGCCAGTAGTATAGACAGACGCTCTGGAAACACCATATATTTT
D gene: NA; V gene: TRBV3-1/TRBV3-2; clone size: once; J gene: TRBJ2-7; CDR3 protein: CASSLGSRVEQYF; CDR3 DNA: TGTGCCAGCAGCTTAGGGTCCAGAGTCGAGCAGTACTTC
D gene: TRBD2; V gene: TRBV13; clone size: NA; J gene: TRBJ2-2; CDR3 protein: CASSFGTSGGITGELFF; CDR3 DNA: TGTGCCAGCAGCTTCGGGACTAGCGGGGGGATAACCGGGGAGCTGTTTTTT
D gene: TRBD1; V gene: TRBV18; clone size: NA; J gene: TRBJ1-6; CDR3 protein: CASSPYDRVYSPLHF; CDR3 DNA: TGTGCCAGCTCACCATATGACAGGGTGTATTCACCCCTCCACTTT
D gene: NA; V gene: TRBV9; clone size: NA; J gene: TRBJ1-2; CDR3 protein: CASSLDPGGYGYTF; CDR3 DNA: TGTGCCAGCAGCTTAGACCCAGGCGGCTATGGCTACACCTTC
D gene: NA; V gene: TRBV11-3; clone size: NA; J gene: TRBJ2-1; CDR3 protein: CASSLDRGSYNEQFF; CDR3 DNA: TGTGCCAGCAGCTTAGATCGCGGCTCCTACAATGAGCAGTTCTTC
D gene: NA; V gene: TRBV10-3; clone size: NA; J gene: TRBJ1-6; CDR3 protein: CAISDRDNSPLHF; CDR3 DNA: TGTGCCATCAGTGACAGGGATAATTCACCCCTCCACTTT
D gene: NA; V gene: TRBV27; clone size: NA; J gene: TRBJ1-1; CDR3 protein: CASPKGQKNTEAFF; CDR3 DNA: TGTGCCAGTCCCAAAGGACAGAAGAACACTGAAGCTTTCTTT
D gene: NA; V gene: TRBV7-8; clone size: NA; J gene: TRBJ1-1; CDR3 protein: CASNPATVMNTEAFF; CDR3 DNA: TGTGCCAGCAACCCCGCGACAGTGATGAACACTGAAGCTTTCTTT
D gene: NA; V gene: TRBV12-5; clone size: NA; J gene: TRBJ1-3; CDR3 protein: CASGLWGLGGSGNTIYF; CDR3 DNA: TGTGCTAGTGGTTTATGGGGGCTAGGGGGCTCTGGAAACACCATATATTTT
D gene: TRBD1; V gene: TRBV7-9; clone size: NA; J gene: TRBJ1-6; CDR3 protein: CASSQGQGPVLGSPLHF; CDR3 DNA: TGTGCCAGCAGCCAAGGACAGGGCCCGGTTTTGGGATCACCCCTCCACTTT
D gene: NA; V gene: TRBV7-9; clone size: many; J gene: TRBJ1-2; CDR3 protein: CASSPHGRGHYGYTF; CDR3 DNA: TGTGCCAGCAGCCCCCACGGCAGGGGCCACTATGGCTACACCTTC
D gene: NA; V gene: TRBV10-3; clone size: NA; J gene: TRBJ1-2; CDR3 protein: CAISEPPSAGRAF; CDR3 DNA: TGTGCCATCAGTGAGCCCCCCAGTGCAGGCCGTGCCTTC
D gene: TRBD1; V gene: TRBV7-8; clone size: NA; J gene: TRBJ1-1; CDR3 protein: CASSQTDRANTEAFF; CDR3 DNA: TGTGCCAGCAGCCAAACCGACAGGGCGAACACTGAAGCTTTCTTT
D gene: NA; V gene: TRBV27; clone size: NA; J gene: TRBJ2-2; CDR3 protein: CASSPRTTGAGELFF; CDR3 DNA: TGTGCCAGCAGTCCCCGTACTACAGGAGCCGGGGAGCTGTTTTTT
D gene: NA; V gene: TRBV7-2; clone size: NA; J gene: TRBJ2-1; CDR3 protein: CASSSRGSGIYNEQFF; CDR3 DNA: TGTGCCAGCAGCTCCCGAGGGTCAGGCATCTACAATGAGCAGTTCTTC
D gene: NA; V gene: TRBV2; clone size: NA; J gene: TRBJ1-2; CDR3 protein: CASGGPGYGYTF; CDR3 DNA: TGTGCCAGCGGGGGGCCTGGCTATGGCTACACCTTC
D gene: NA; V gene: TRBV27; clone size: NA; J gene: TRBJ1-5; CDR3 protein: CASSLGLQPQHF; CDR3 DNA: TGTGCCAGCAGTTTAGGTCTCCAGCCCCAGCATTTT
D gene: TRBD1; V gene: TRBV19; clone size: NA; J gene: TRBJ1-6; CDR3 protein: CASSMGDRGVSPLHF; CDR3 DNA: TGTGCCAGTAGTATGGGAGACAGGGGGGTGTCACCCCTCCACTTT
D gene: NA; V gene: TRBV7-9; clone size: NA; J gene: TRBJ2-7; CDR3 protein: CASSSPRGAISYEQYF; CDR3 DNA: TGTGCCAGCAGCTCCCCAAGGGGGGCGATTTCCTACGAGCAGTACTTC
D gene: TRBD2; V gene: TRBV7-8; clone size: once; J gene: TRBJ2-3; CDR3 protein: CASSLAQPLAGGTDTQYF; CDR3 DNA: TGTGCCAGCAGCTTAGCCCAGCCCCTAGCGGGAGGCACAGATACGCAGTATTTT
D gene: TRBD1; V gene: TRBV7-7; clone size: NA; J gene: TRBJ2-2; CDR3 protein: CASSVQGVSGELFF; CDR3 DNA: TGTGCTAGCAGCGTACAGGGGGTGAGCGGGGAGCTGTTTTTT
D gene: NA; V gene: TRBV14; clone size: NA; J gene: TRBJ2-3; CDR3 protein: CASSQHRGTQYF; CDR3 DNA: TGTGCCAGCAGCCAGCACAGAGGGACGCAGTATTTT
D gene: TRBD1; V gene: TRBV7-8; clone size: NA; J gene: TRBJ1-2; CDR3 protein: CASSFTGAYGYTF; CDR3 DNA: TGTGCCAGCAGCTTTACAGGGGCCTATGGCTACACCTTC